Listed below are T cell receptor beta chains from one sample, sequenced in a study of shared clonotypes between healthy human individuals. TCRdb keeps only in-frame clones here, not all; method: immunoSEQ multiplex PCR. The sample contains more than 550,000 clones, 90% of which appear only once. Material for sequencing was memory CD8+ T cells from PBMCs. These receptor sequences come from a man aged 18 to 30 in good health. Some clones in this sample may be carry-over from other donors' samples. Both conserved end residues are part of each CDR3. The D gene is left open where the match is weak. Only some rows state a clone size, as once, few, many or a class for expanded clones.

D gene: .
CDR3 length: 17
V gene: TRBV2
J gene: TRBJ1-1
clone size: .
CDR3 protein: CASSEAPEAGRNTEAFF
CDR3 DNA: TGTGCCAGCAGTGAAGCGCCCGAGGCAGGGCGGAACACTGAAGCTTTCTTT

D gene: .
CDR3 length: 18
V gene: TRBV9
J gene: TRBJ2-7
clone size: once
CDR3 protein: CASSKGRSLLTRGYEQYF
CDR3 DNA: TGTGCCAGCAGCAAGGGGAGATCGTTGCTAACCCGCGGCTACGAGCAGTACTTC

D gene: .
CDR3 length: 13
V gene: TRBV7-9
J gene: TRBJ1-5
clone size: .
CDR3 protein: CASSPSGEQPQHF
CDR3 DNA: TGTGCCAGCAGCCCCAGCGGGGAACAGCCCCAGCATTTT

D gene: .
CDR3 length: 13
V gene: TRBV19
J gene: TRBJ2-5
clone size: .
CDR3 protein: CASSDDQRETQYF
CDR3 DNA: TGTGCCAGTAGTGACGACCAGCGCGAGACCCAGTACTTC

D gene: .
CDR3 length: 17
V gene: TRBV27
J gene: TRBJ1-1
clone size: .
CDR3 protein: CASIGQNVPGFNTEAFF
CDR3 DNA: TGTGCCAGTATAGGGCAAAACGTTCCGGGCTTTAACACTGAAGCTTTCTTT

D gene: .
CDR3 length: 14
V gene: TRBV13
J gene: TRBJ2-3
clone size: .
CDR3 protein: CASSLARRTDTQYF
CDR3 DNA: TGTGCCAGCAGCTTAGCCCGCAGGACAGATACGCAGTATTTT

D gene: TRBD2
CDR3 length: 16
V gene: TRBV5-4
J gene: TRBJ2-3
clone size: .
CDR3 protein: CASSPGGGSNADTQYF
CDR3 DNA: TGTGCCAGCAGCCCTGGAGGCGGGAGTAATGCAGATACGCAGTATTTT

D gene: TRBD1
CDR3 length: 15
V gene: TRBV6-6
J gene: TRBJ2-7
clone size: .
CDR3 protein: CASSSKGTGGYEQYF
CDR3 DNA: TGTGCCAGCAGTTCGAAGGGGACAGGGGGTTACGAGCAGTACTTC

D gene: .
CDR3 length: 15
V gene: TRBV2
J gene: TRBJ2-7
clone size: .
CDR3 protein: CASSEAPVLSYEQYF
CDR3 DNA: TGTGCCAGCAGTGAAGCTCCGGTTCTCTCCTACGAGCAGTACTTC

D gene: .
CDR3 length: 11
V gene: TRBV7-9
J gene: TRBJ2-7
clone size: .
CDR3 protein: CASSLGGQGYF
CDR3 DNA: TGTGCCAGCAGCTTAGGGGGCCAGGGGTACTTC

D gene: .
CDR3 length: 14
V gene: TRBV27
J gene: TRBJ2-3
clone size: .
CDR3 protein: CASSSRRSTDTQYF
CDR3 DNA: TGTGCCAGCAGTTCGCGCCGCAGCACAGATACGCAGTATTTT

D gene: .
CDR3 length: 12
V gene: TRBV9
J gene: TRBJ2-3
clone size: .
CDR3 protein: CASSSTPDTQYF
CDR3 DNA: TGTGCCAGCAGCTCGACACCGGATACGCAGTATTTT

D gene: .
CDR3 length: 16
V gene: TRBV7-2
J gene: TRBJ2-2
clone size: .
CDR3 protein: CASSPYISGNTGELFF
CDR3 DNA: TGTGCCAGCAGCCCGTACATCTCGGGGAACACCGGGGAGCTGTTTTTT

D gene: TRBD2
CDR3 length: 16
V gene: TRBV28
J gene: TRBJ2-3
clone size: .
CDR3 protein: CASSPPTSGYTDTQYF
CDR3 DNA: TGTGCCAGCAGTCCCCCGACTAGCGGATACACAGATACGCAGTATTTT

D gene: .
CDR3 length: 14
V gene: TRBV27
J gene: TRBJ1-1
clone size: .
CDR3 protein: CASSLWGGDTEAFF
CDR3 DNA: TGTGCCAGCAGTTTATGGGGTGGGGACACTGAAGCTTTCTTT

D gene: .
CDR3 length: 12
V gene: TRBV19
J gene: TRBJ2-7
clone size: .
CDR3 protein: CASSGGPYEQYF
CDR3 DNA: TGTGCCAGTAGTGGGGGTCCCTACGAGCAGTACTTC

D gene: .
CDR3 length: 15
V gene: TRBV4-1
J gene: TRBJ1-5
clone size: .
CDR3 protein: CASSHLGTMGQPQHF
CDR3 DNA: TGCGCCAGCAGCCATCTCGGGACGATGGGCCAGCCCCAGCATTTT

D gene: .
CDR3 length: 13
V gene: TRBV13
J gene: TRBJ1-1
clone size: .
CDR3 protein: CASSPRLVGEAFF
CDR3 DNA: TGTGCCAGCAGTCCCCGCCTAGTCGGTGAAGCTTTCTTT

D gene: TRBD1
CDR3 length: 17
V gene: TRBV9
J gene: TRBJ2-2
clone size: .
CDR3 protein: CASSVARGQSNTGELFF
CDR3 DNA: TGTGCCAGCAGCGTAGCTCGGGGACAGAGTAACACCGGGGAGCTGTTTTTT

D gene: TRBD1
CDR3 length: 14
V gene: TRBV29-1
J gene: TRBJ1-5
clone size: .
CDR3 protein: CSATTGGDVQPQHF
CDR3 DNA: TGCAGCGCGACGACAGGGGGCGACGTTCAGCCCCAGCATTTT

D gene: TRBD1
CDR3 length: 14
V gene: TRBV28
J gene: TRBJ2-1
clone size: once
CDR3 protein: CASSFLRGLNEQFF
CDR3 DNA: TGTGCCAGCAGTTTTCTGAGGGGGCTCAATGAGCAGTTCTTC

D gene: .
CDR3 length: 13
V gene: TRBV27
J gene: TRBJ1-2
clone size: .
CDR3 protein: CASRPDGYYGYTF
CDR3 DNA: TGTGCCAGCAGACCTGACGGCTACTATGGCTACACCTTC

D gene: .
CDR3 length: 14
V gene: TRBV30
J gene: TRBJ1-6
clone size: .
CDR3 protein: CAWSVLNSNSPLHF
CDR3 DNA: TGTGCCTGGAGTGTACTCAACAGTAATTCACCCCTCCACTTT

D gene: TRBD2
CDR3 length: 14
V gene: TRBV5-4
J gene: TRBJ2-7
clone size: once
CDR3 protein: CASSLVLAGNEQYF
CDR3 DNA: TGTGCCAGCAGCTTGGTTCTAGCGGGAAACGAGCAGTACTTC

D gene: .
CDR3 length: 12
V gene: TRBV5-5
J gene: TRBJ1-1
clone size: once
CDR3 protein: CASSLAQTEAFF
CDR3 DNA: TGTGCCAGCAGCTTGGCGCAGACTGAAGCTTTCTTT

D gene: .
CDR3 length: 16
V gene: TRBV7-8
J gene: TRBJ1-1
clone size: few
CDR3 protein: CASSFTPGPRNTEAFF
CDR3 DNA: TGTGCCAGCAGTTTCACCCCGGGACCGAGGAACACTGAAGCTTTCTTT

D gene: .
CDR3 length: 15
V gene: TRBV6-1
J gene: TRBJ1-5
clone size: .
CDR3 protein: CASSWTAHSNQPQHF
CDR3 DNA: TGTGCCAGCTCCTGGACAGCTCATAGCAATCAGCCCCAGCATTTT

D gene: .
CDR3 length: 15
V gene: TRBV19
J gene: TRBJ2-3
clone size: .
CDR3 protein: CASSNLRPKGDTQYF
CDR3 DNA: TGTGCCAGTAGTAACCTGAGGCCTAAGGGAGATACGCAGTATTTT

D gene: TRBD2
CDR3 length: 19
V gene: TRBV27
J gene: TRBJ2-1
clone size: .
CDR3 protein: CASSPLLAGGPQGYNEQFF
CDR3 DNA: TGTGCCAGCAGTCCTCTACTAGCGGGAGGGCCACAAGGGTACAATGAGCAGTTCTTC

D gene: .
CDR3 length: 17
V gene: TRBV9
J gene: TRBJ1-1
clone size: .
CDR3 protein: CASSVAGLGPMNTEAFF
CDR3 DNA: TGTGCCAGCAGCGTAGCAGGCTTAGGACCCATGAACACTGAAGCTTTCTTT

D gene: .
CDR3 length: 15
V gene: TRBV6-5
J gene: TRBJ2-7
clone size: .
CDR3 protein: CASRPNSKALYEQYF
CDR3 DNA: TGTGCCAGCCGACCGAACTCGAAGGCCCTTTACGAGCAGTACTTC

D gene: .
CDR3 length: 16
V gene: TRBV15
J gene: TRBJ1-1
clone size: .
CDR3 protein: CATSRDKYKRNTEAFF
CDR3 DNA: TGTGCCACCAGCAGAGATAAATACAAAAGGAACACTGAAGCTTTCTTT

D gene: TRBD2
CDR3 length: 18
V gene: TRBV4-1
J gene: TRBJ2-1
clone size: once
CDR3 protein: CASSLRPTSGRAYNEQFF
CDR3 DNA: TGCGCCAGCAGCCTTCGACCGACTAGCGGGAGGGCCTACAATGAGCAGTTCTTC

D gene: .
CDR3 length: 16
V gene: TRBV9
J gene: TRBJ2-7
clone size: .
CDR3 protein: CASSVDAGAGLYEQYF
CDR3 DNA: TGTGCCAGCAGCGTGGATGCTGGTGCTGGGCTATACGAGCAGTACTTC

D gene: .
CDR3 length: 14
V gene: TRBV7-8
J gene: TRBJ2-3
clone size: .
CDR3 protein: CASSKGYSTDTQYF
CDR3 DNA: TGTGCCAGCAGCAAGGGGTATAGCACAGATACGCAGTATTTT

D gene: TRBD1
CDR3 length: 15
V gene: TRBV28
J gene: TRBJ1-3
clone size: .
CDR3 protein: CASSPRGGYGNTIYF
CDR3 DNA: TGTGCCAGCAGTCCGAGAGGGGGCTACGGGAACACCATATATTTT

D gene: TRBD1
CDR3 length: 17
V gene: TRBV6-4
J gene: TRBJ2-1
clone size: .
CDR3 protein: CASSDSRTASGGNEQFF
CDR3 DNA: TGTGCCAGCAGTGACTCGAGGACGGCTTCAGGGGGCAATGAGCAGTTCTTC

D gene: TRBD2
CDR3 length: 14
V gene: TRBV6-1
J gene: TRBJ2-7
clone size: .
CDR3 protein: CASRAGGGGYEQYF
CDR3 DNA: TGTGCCAGCAGGGCGGGGGGGGGCGGCTACGAGCAGTACTTC

D gene: .
CDR3 length: 13
V gene: TRBV15
J gene: TRBJ2-5
clone size: .
CDR3 protein: CATSSRASETQYF
CDR3 DNA: TGTGCCACCAGCAGTAGAGCCTCGGAGACCCAGTACTTC

D gene: .
CDR3 length: 12
V gene: TRBV11-2
J gene: TRBJ2-7
clone size: .
CDR3 protein: CASTRLGYEQYF
CDR3 DNA: TGTGCCAGCACCCGTCTAGGTTACGAGCAGTACTTC

D gene: .
CDR3 length: 17
V gene: TRBV28
J gene: TRBJ1-3
clone size: .
CDR3 protein: CASSIRDILNSGNTIYF
CDR3 DNA: TGTGCCAGCAGTATCCGGGACATTCTTAACTCTGGAAACACCATATATTTT

D gene: .
CDR3 length: 15
V gene: TRBV5-8
J gene: TRBJ1-3
clone size: .
CDR3 protein: CASSPGLVSGNTIYF
CDR3 DNA: TGTGCCAGCAGCCCAGGACTTGTCTCTGGAAACACCATATATTTT

D gene: .
CDR3 length: 12
V gene: TRBV13
J gene: TRBJ2-5
clone size: .
CDR3 protein: CASSLVSETQYF
CDR3 DNA: TGTGCCAGCAGCTTAGTTAGTGAGACCCAGTACTTC

D gene: .
CDR3 length: 13
V gene: TRBV9
J gene: TRBJ2-2
clone size: .
CDR3 protein: CASSPPAAGELFF
CDR3 DNA: TGTGCCAGCAGCCCCCCAGCTGCCGGGGAGCTGTTTTTT

D gene: TRBD1
CDR3 length: 16
V gene: TRBV4-1
J gene: TRBJ1-3
clone size: .
CDR3 protein: CASSQPTGSDGNTIYF
CDR3 DNA: TGCGCCAGCAGCCAACCGACAGGGAGTGATGGAAACACCATATATTTT

D gene: .
CDR3 length: 13
V gene: TRBV5-4
J gene: TRBJ2-1
clone size: .
CDR3 protein: CASTQDGYNEQFF
CDR3 DNA: TGTGCCAGCACCCAGGACGGGTACAATGAGCAGTTCTTC

D gene: TRBD2
CDR3 length: 16
V gene: TRBV7-9
J gene: TRBJ2-1
clone size: .
CDR3 protein: CASSQPLAGVNNEQFF
CDR3 DNA: TGTGCCAGCAGCCAACCACTAGCGGGAGTCAACAATGAGCAGTTCTTC

D gene: .
CDR3 length: 15
V gene: TRBV10-3
J gene: TRBJ2-1
clone size: .
CDR3 protein: CAISPVGNSYNEQFF
CDR3 DNA: TGTGCCATCAGCCCCGTGGGGAACTCCTACAATGAGCAGTTCTTC

D gene: .
CDR3 length: 13
V gene: TRBV29-1
J gene: TRBJ1-2
clone size: .
CDR3 protein: CSVPDTSNYGYTF
CDR3 DNA: TGCAGCGTCCCGGACACCTCTAACTATGGCTACACCTTC

D gene: .
CDR3 length: 15
V gene: TRBV14
J gene: TRBJ1-2
clone size: .
CDR3 protein: CASSQGITPYYGYTF
CDR3 DNA: TGTGCCAGCAGCCAAGGGATCACCCCCTACTATGGCTACACCTTC

D gene: TRBD1
CDR3 length: 15
V gene: TRBV13
J gene: TRBJ2-7
clone size: .
CDR3 protein: CASSSRTGGVHEQYF
CDR3 DNA: TGTGCCAGCAGCTCCCGGACAGGGGGCGTCCACGAGCAGTACTTC

D gene: .
CDR3 length: 16
V gene: TRBV7-8
J gene: TRBJ1-3
clone size: .
CDR3 protein: CASSSLGQGSGNTIYF
CDR3 DNA: TGTGCCAGCAGCTCTCTCGGTCAAGGCTCTGGAAACACCATATATTTT

D gene: .
CDR3 length: 12
V gene: TRBV11-2
J gene: TRBJ2-1
clone size: few
CDR3 protein: CASSLGRGEQFF
CDR3 DNA: TGTGCCAGCAGCTTAGGGCGGGGTGAGCAGTTCTTC

D gene: TRBD1
CDR3 length: 16
V gene: TRBV27
J gene: TRBJ1-2
clone size: .
CDR3 protein: CASSLGPGQGDYGYTF
CDR3 DNA: TGTGCCAGCAGCCTCGGACCGGGACAGGGGGACTATGGCTACACCTTC

D gene: .
CDR3 length: 14
V gene: TRBV4-1
J gene: TRBJ2-3
clone size: .
CDR3 protein: CASSSWQRTDTQYF
CDR3 DNA: TGCGCCAGCAGCAGTTGGCAGAGGACAGATACGCAGTATTTT